The 29 T cell receptor beta chains below were found in one sample sequenced in a study of OX40 agonist ivuxolimab in advanced cancers. Data came from immunoSEQ multiplex PCR; TCRdb stores just in-frame clones and leaves some out. The table records more than 45,000 clones, roughly 90% of them present only once. Sequences were derived from CD4+ or CD8+ T cells sorted from blood, sampled in a trial of the OX40 agonist ivuxolimab. All receptors come from an adult with an advanced solid tumor such as melanoma, head and neck, liver or kidney cancer.

The J gene is TRBJ2-2, the V gene TRBV7-9; 7 bases line up with TRBD1. J was trimmed by 5 bases and V by 6 bases; bases with no gene match: 3. CDR1 is SEHNR, CDR2 FQNEAQ, per germline (reference sequence). This CDR3 spans 13 amino acids. The CDR3 DNA reads as TGTGCCAGCAGTGACAGGGTAACCGGGGAGCTGTTTTTT. It translates to CASSDRVTGELFF.

The rearrangement uses TRBV5-1 and TRBJ2-1; 7 bases map to TRBD1. The germline V gene has CDR1 SGHRS and CDR2 YFSETQ. Trimming took 3 bases from V and 2 from J; bases not matched to a gene: 5. This CDR3 is 15 amino acids long. The CDR3 reads CASSSGTVTYNEQFF. The CDR3 nucleotides read TGCGCCAGCAGCTCCGGGACAGTAACCTACAATGAGCAGTTCTTC.

The rearrangement links TRBV7-9 to TRBJ2-2; TRBD2 agrees at 7 bases. This CDR3 region has 15 residues. Germline CDR1 reads SEHNR; CDR2 reads FQNEAQ (reference sequence). Trimming removed 2 bases from V and 3 bases from J; junction bases left unmatched: 3. CDR3 sequence reads: CASSLLGGYTGELFF. Written as DNA, the CDR3 is TGTGCCAGCAGCTTACTCGGGGGGTACACCGGGGAGCTGTTTTTT.

The chain joins TRBV7-8 to TRBJ2-7; the D is unclear. The CDR3 consists of 11 residues. Germline CDR1 is SGHVS and CDR2 is FQNEAQ. Trimming took 5 bases from V and 3 from J, leaving 5 bases between them. The CDR3 DNA reads as TGTGCCAGCAGCCCGAACTACGAGCAGTACTTC. Protein: CASSPNYEQYF.

The chain couples TRBV30 to TRBJ1-2, with D uncertain. V lost 3 bases to trimming and J lost 4 bases, with 9 bases between them. The CDR3 length is 12 residues. Per germline, CDR1 GTSNPN and CDR2 SVGIG (reference sequence). Here the CDR3 DNA reads TGTGCCTGGAGGGTCAGGAGCTATGGCTACACCTTC. Amino acid sequence: CAWRVRSYGYTF.

The J gene is TRBJ2-2, the V gene TRBV5-6; 8 positions agree with TRBD1. CDR3 length: 16 residues. CDR1 is SGHDT and CDR2 is YYEEEE in the germline V gene. Germline trimming cut 2 bases from V and 4 bases from J; bases unmatched to any gene: 7. CDR3 sequence: CASSFLPGGFTGELFF. The CDR3 region has the DNA TGTGCCAGCAGCTTCTTGCCAGGGGGCTTCACCGGGGAGCTGTTTTTT.

The rearrangement uses TRBV6-5 and TRBJ2-7; possible D gene TRBD1, 6 bases. Trimming took 6 bases from V and 1 from J, leaving 13 bases between them. CDR1 is MNHEY and CDR2 is SVGAGI in the germline V gene. The CDR3 has 14 residues. CDR3 nucleotides: TGTGCCAGCAGGAAGCCGGACAGTTCCTACGAGCAGTACTTC. This translates into CASRKPDSSYEQYF.

The chain combines TRBV9 with TRBJ2-5; 9 nucleotides agree with TRBD2. Germline values: CDR1 SGDLS, CDR2 YYNGEE. V shed 7 bases and J 1 base; nucleotides not matched to a gene: 5. There are 14 residues in the CDR3. CDR3 nucleotides: TGTGCCAGCGGTGCTAGCGGGGTCCAAGAGACCCAGTACTTC. The encoded protein is CASGASGVQETQYF. Based on the CDR3 plus reference TRBV9 and TRBJ2-5, the full variable domain is DSGVTQTPKHLITATGQRVTLRCSPRSGDLSVYWYQQSLDQGLQFLIQYYNGEERAKGNILERFSAQQFPDLHSELNLSSLELGDSALYFCASGASGVQETQYFGPGTRLLVL.

V gene TRBV27 combines with J gene TRBJ2-7; perhaps TRBD2 as D (5 bases). This CDR3 has 13 residues. Trimming shortened V by 4 bases and J by 1 base, and 8 bases separated the two germline ends. Germline V lookup: CDR1 MNHEY, CDR2 SMNVEV (reference sequence). The CDR3 sequence: CASSSGSSYEQYF. The CDR3 DNA reads TGTGCCAGCAGTTCGGGATCTTCCTACGAGCAGTACTTC.

The chain has TRBV6-6 and TRBJ2-1; D possibly matches TRBD1 or TRBD2 (5 bases each). The CDR3 extends over 13 amino acids. V gave up 5 bases and J gave up 9 bases, with 14 bases separating them. Germline values: CDR1 MNHNY, CDR2 SVGAGI (reference sequence). The CDR3 DNA sequence: TGTGCCAGCAGTAATATCAATGGGGGTGAGCAGTTCTTC. Protein sequence: CASSNINGGEQFF.

The gene calls are TRBV27 and TRBJ2-7; unclear D gene. This CDR3 has 13 amino acids. The germline V gene encodes CDR1 MNHEY and CDR2 SMNVEV (reference sequence). Trimming stripped 5 bases from V and 0 bases from J, with 8 bases between. The CDR3 sequence: CASSLAPSYEQYF. The CDR3 coding sequence is TGTGCCAGCAGTCTCGCCCCCTCCTACGAGCAGTACTTC.

The chain carries TRBV29-1 and TRBJ1-4; D is unresolved. The germline V gene has CDR1 SQVTM and CDR2 ANQGSEA. CDR3 length equals 15 residues. Trimming cost V 4 bases and J 0 bases, with 12 bases left between them. DNA of the CDR3: TGCAGCGTTGTACGCGCGGAGGCAACTAATGAAAAACTGTTTTTT. Its translation is CSVVRAEATNEKLFF.

This chain uses TRBV7-3 with TRBJ2-1; the match to TRBD2 covers 10 bases. The CDR3 is 16 amino acids. Looked up from germline, CDR1 is SGHTA and CDR2 is FQGTGA. Losses at the gene ends were 5 bases for V and 5 bases for J; bases not matched to a gene: 9. The CDR3 protein is CASSRQPSGGDNEQFF. The CDR3 region has the DNA TGTGCCAGCAGCCGGCAGCCTAGCGGGGGTGACAATGAGCAGTTCTTC.

V is TRBV5-6 and J is TRBJ1-5; D possibly corresponds to TRBD1 (5 bases). The germline V gene encodes CDR1 SGHDT and CDR2 YYEEEE. The CDR3 extends over 18 amino acids. The germline V and J ends were trimmed by 4 bases and 2 bases, with 22 bases remaining between them. Here the CDR3 reads CASSLFPGLGGRNQPQHF. The CDR3 DNA reads as TGTGCCAGCAGCCTTTTCCCAGGGCTGGGCGGCCGCAATCAGCCCCAGCATTTT.

The genes are TRBV4-3 and TRBJ2-2, with 8 positions matching TRBD1. Germline CDR1 reads LGHNA; CDR2 reads YSLEER. The CDR3 spans 16 residues. J lost 5 bases, V lost 0 bases, and 5 bases had no gene match. CDR3: CASSQDRHRGTGELFF. The CDR3 DNA follows: TGCGCCAGCAGCCAAGATCGGCACAGGGGGACCGGGGAGCTGTTTTTT.

The chain carries TRBV28 and TRBJ1-2; 10 bases match TRBD1. The CDR3 is made up of 13 amino acids. The germline V gene encodes CDR1 MDHEN and CDR2 SYDVKM. Trimming removed 3 bases from V and 8 bases from J; junction bases left unmatched: 3. DNA of the CDR3: TGTGCCAGCAGTTTCGGACAGGGGGGCGGCTACACCTTC. Residues: CASSFGQGGGYTF.

This clone was picked up one time. V and J are TRBV30 and TRBJ1-5; maybe TRBD1 (5 bases). Germline V CDR1 and CDR2: GTSNPN, SVGIG (reference sequence). Deletions cut 5 bases from V and 7 bases from J, with 21 bases between. The CDR3 totals 15 residues. The chain's CDR3 is CAWERGVGGNQPQHF. CDR3 DNA: TGTGCCTGGGAAAGGGGAGTCGGGGGGAACCAGCCCCAGCATTTT.

The chain is built from TRBV7-9 and TRBJ1-1; D gene ambiguous. This CDR3 is built from 15 residues. V shed 2 bases and J shed 5 bases, with 15 bases lying between them. Germline CDR1 is SEHNR and CDR2 is FQNEAQ (reference sequence). The CDR3 coding sequence is TGTGCCAGCAGCTTAAGTTCCGGGTTAAGGACTGAAGCTTTCTTT. It is translated as CASSLSSGLRTEAFF.

This clone was recorded once. The V and J genes are TRBV7-9 and TRBJ1-1; 8 bases are a match to TRBD1. The V segment lost 2 bases and the J segment 4 bases; nucleotides outside the gene matches: 6. The CDR3 is 15 amino acids. Germline CDR1 reads SEHNR; CDR2 reads FQNEAQ (reference sequence). The CDR3 region is CASSLNPGGSTEAFF. As DNA, the CDR3 is TGTGCCAGCAGCTTAAATCCAGGGGGCAGCACTGAAGCTTTCTTT.

This chain links TRBV10-2 with TRBJ2-7; 11 nucleotides agree with TRBD2. From germline, CDR1 is WSHSY and CDR2 SAAADI. The ends lost 3 bases at V and 2 bases at J; junction bases unmatched: 3. The CDR3 length is 15 residues. This chain's CDR3 is CASSDPSGGTYEQYF. CDR3 bases: TGCGCCAGCAGTGACCCTAGCGGGGGGACCTACGAGCAGTACTTC.

The chain combines TRBV4-1 with TRBJ1-1; 8 nucleotides align to TRBD1. Trimming cost V 1 base and J 6 bases; bases outside gene matches: 4. CDR1 is MGHRA and CDR2 is YSYEKL in the germline V gene. This CDR3 is 14 amino acids long. CDR3 protein: CASSQGQGFSEAFF. CDR3 sequence (DNA): TGCGCCAGCAGCCAAGGACAGGGGTTCTCTGAAGCTTTCTTT.

The J gene is TRBJ2-1, the V gene TRBV4-3; 8 bases line up with TRBD2. Germline trimming cut 3 bases from V and 0 bases from J; bases unmatched to any gene: 10. Germline V gene sequence: CDR1 LGHNA, CDR2 YSLEER. CDR3 length: 18 residues. CDR3 sequence reads: CASSHSLSGGSSYNEQFF. DNA of the CDR3: TGCGCCAGCAGCCATAGCTTAAGCGGGGGAAGCTCCTACAATGAGCAGTTCTTC.

This clone has a handful of counts. The chain combines TRBV15 with TRBJ2-2; 7 bases align to TRBD1. J lost 4 bases, V lost 3 bases, and 5 bases had no gene match. Germline CDR1 is LNHNV and CDR2 is YYDKDF (reference sequence). The CDR3 totals 15 residues. CDR3 nucleotides: TGTGCCACCAGCAGTGGGACAGAGAGCACCGGGGAGCTGTTTTTT. This codes for CATSSGTESTGELFF. Based on the CDR3 plus reference TRBV15 and TRBJ2-2, the full variable domain is DAMVIQNPRYQVTQFGKPVTLSCSQTLNHNVMYWYQQKSSQAPKLLFHYYDKDFNNEADTPDNFQSRRPNTSFCFLDIRSPGLGDTAMYLCATSSGTESTGELFFGEGSRLTVL.

The chain has TRBV7-6 and TRBJ2-7; no firm D call. V was shortened by 3 bases and J by 0 bases, with 9 bases between the two germline ends. Germline-derived CDR1 and CDR2 are SGHVS and FNYEAQ. The CDR3 consists of 14 residues. For the CDR3, the DNA is TGTGCCAGCAGCTTGGGTACCGGCTCCTACGAGCAGTACTTC. Protein: CASSLGTGSYEQYF.

The chain is built from TRBV19 and TRBJ2-2; 12 bases agree with TRBD2. Germline CDR1 LNHDA, CDR2 SQIVND (reference sequence). The CDR3 is 16 amino acids. Trimming at V came to 1 base and at J to 3 bases, leaving 0 bases not matched to a gene. CDR3 nucleotide sequence: TGTGCCAGTAGTATAGGACTAGCGGGGGACACCGGGGAGCTGTTTTTT. Protein product: CASSIGLAGDTGELFF.

Concerning this clone: Distinct nucleotide sequences in the sample also encode this CDR3. The V gene is TRBV30, the J gene TRBJ2-7; TRBD2 is a possible D gene (5 bases). CDR1 is GTSNPN, CDR2 SVGIG, per germline (reference sequence). This CDR3 contains 13 residues. V was pared by 0 bases and J by 0 bases, with 6 bases between. CDR3 amino acids: CAWSVGSSYEQYF. In DNA, the CDR3 is TGTGCCTGGAGTGTAGGGAGCTCCTACGAGCAGTACTTC.

The chain carries TRBV5-5 and TRBJ2-7; D remains unclear. The V end lost 0 bases, the J end lost 0 bases, and 7 bases lay between the germline ends. Germline V gene sequence: CDR1 SGHKS, CDR2 YYEKEE (reference sequence). This CDR3 has 14 residues. The CDR3 is CASSLEENSYEQYF. The DNA of the CDR3 is TGTGCCAGCAGCTTGGAGGAGAACTCCTACGAGCAGTACTTC.

The V call is TRBV5-1, the J call TRBJ2-1, with 13 nucleotides matching TRBD2. The CDR3 totals 15 residues. V shed 2 bases, J shed 6 bases, and the junction held 2 bases outside the gene matches. CDR1 is SGHRS and CDR2 is YFSETQ in the germline V gene. CDR3 sequence: CASSLLAGGPNEQFF. The CDR3 region has the DNA TGCGCCAGCAGCTTACTAGCGGGGGGGCCCAATGAGCAGTTCTTC.

This clone showed up just once. The chain combines TRBV28 with TRBJ2-1; 7 bases fit TRBD1. With V trimmed by 6 bases and J by 0 bases, 5 bases remained unmatched. The CDR3 loop spans 15 amino acids. Germline-derived CDR1 and CDR2 are MDHEN and SYDVKM. CDR3 coding DNA: TGTGCCAGCAGCTCCGGGACAGTCTCCTACAATGAGCAGTTCTTC. Translating gives CASSSGTVSYNEQFF.